The clone carrying this TCR beta chain was recorded once. A sample-barcoded 5' primer and a J-beta primer mix were used in a second PCR of roughly 6 to 11 cycles. MiXCR, applied by TCRdb to the 5' RACE reads, yields one record per CDR3 protein. The repertoire holds roughly 1,100,000 distinct CDR3 sequences, with approximately 25% as singletons. The entry originates in a study of blood T cells in healthy people across ages. The V and J ends lost 2 bases and 4 bases respectively, with 15 bases between them. In germline, CDR1 is SGHKS, CDR2 YYEKEE (reference sequence). The CDR3 is 16 amino acids. They isolated at least 6 million PBMCs from each sample. The sample also formed part of further work on T cells of mothers and their children.

This clonotype was sampled from a girl between 2 and 10 years old in good health. This chain connects TRBV5-5 to TRBJ1-4; D is perhaps TRBD1 (5 bases). Sequencing was done on a sample of blood. The CDR3 nucleotides are TGTGCCAGCAGCTTTGGGGCCAGGCCTTATAATGAAAAACTGTTTTTT. It yields the protein CASSFGARPYNEKLFF.